This section outlines one TCR beta chain sequence together with its context. The protocol was immunoSEQ multiplex PCR, while the TCRdb copy is restricted to in-frame clones and leaves out a portion. The sample has 150,000 or so clones; 86% are singletons. The sample comes from a study of cytomegalovirus exposure and HLA in healthy donors. The CDR3 is made up of 13 amino acids. In germline, CDR1 is LNHDA, CDR2 SQIVND (reference sequence). V dropped 8 bases and J dropped 0; count of bases not matched to a gene: 1. The source is a man in his late teens or twenties in good health and CMV-seropositive. The chain is built from TRBV19 and TRBJ2-3, with 8 bases aligning to TRBD1. Sequenced material: PBMCs. CDR3 loop: CASGTGSTDTQYF. The CDR3 DNA follows: TGTGCCAGTGGGACAGGAAGCACAGATACGCAGTATTTT.